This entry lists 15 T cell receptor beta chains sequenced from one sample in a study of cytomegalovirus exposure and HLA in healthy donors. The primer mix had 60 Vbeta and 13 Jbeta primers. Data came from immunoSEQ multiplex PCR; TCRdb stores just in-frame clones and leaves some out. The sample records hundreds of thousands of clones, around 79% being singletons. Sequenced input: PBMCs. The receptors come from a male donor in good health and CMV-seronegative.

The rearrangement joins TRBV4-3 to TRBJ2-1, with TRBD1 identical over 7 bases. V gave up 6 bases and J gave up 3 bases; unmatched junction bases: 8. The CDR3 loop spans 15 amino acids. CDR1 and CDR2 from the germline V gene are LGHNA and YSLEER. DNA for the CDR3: TGCGCCAGCAGTCTACAAGGGGGCGACTACAATGAGCAGTTCTTC. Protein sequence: CASSLQGGDYNEQFF.

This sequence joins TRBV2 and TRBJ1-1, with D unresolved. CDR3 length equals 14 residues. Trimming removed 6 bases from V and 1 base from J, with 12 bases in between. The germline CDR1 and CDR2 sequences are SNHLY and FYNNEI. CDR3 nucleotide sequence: TGTGCCAGCAGGATGGTTACAGCGAACACTGAAGCTTTCTTT. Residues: CASRMVTANTEAFF.

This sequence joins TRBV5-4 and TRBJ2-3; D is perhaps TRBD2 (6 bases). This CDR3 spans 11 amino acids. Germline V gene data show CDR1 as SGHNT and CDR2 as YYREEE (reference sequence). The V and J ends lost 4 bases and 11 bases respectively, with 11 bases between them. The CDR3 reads CASSDGTRQYF. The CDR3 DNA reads TGTGCCAGCAGCGACGGGACTCGGCAGTATTTT. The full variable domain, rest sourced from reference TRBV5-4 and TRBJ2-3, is ETGVTQSPTHLIKTRGQQVTLRCSSQSGHNTVSWYQQALGQGPQFIFQYYREEENGRGNFPPRFSGLQFPNYSSELNVNALELDDSALYLCASSDGTRQYFGPGTRLTVL.

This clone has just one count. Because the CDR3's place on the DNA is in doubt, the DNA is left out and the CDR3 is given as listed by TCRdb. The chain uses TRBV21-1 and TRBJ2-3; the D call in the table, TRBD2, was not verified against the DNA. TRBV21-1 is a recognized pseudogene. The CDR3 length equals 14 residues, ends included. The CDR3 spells CASSVGRGAPWKYF.

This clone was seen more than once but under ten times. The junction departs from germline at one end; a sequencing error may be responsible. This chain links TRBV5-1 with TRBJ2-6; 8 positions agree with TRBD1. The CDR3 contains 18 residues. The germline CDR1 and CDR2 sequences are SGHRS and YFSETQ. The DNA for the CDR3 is TGCGCCAGCAGCTTGGAAAGTCCAGGGGGCTCTAGGGCCAACGTCCTGACTTTC. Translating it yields CASSLESPGGSRANVLTF. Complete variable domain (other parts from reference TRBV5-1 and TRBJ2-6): KAGVTQTPRYLIKTRGQQVTLSCSPISGHRSVSWYQQTPGQGLQFLFEYFSETQRNKGNFPGRFSGRQFSNSRSEMNVSTLELGDSALYLCASSLESPGGSRANVLTFGAGSRLTVL.

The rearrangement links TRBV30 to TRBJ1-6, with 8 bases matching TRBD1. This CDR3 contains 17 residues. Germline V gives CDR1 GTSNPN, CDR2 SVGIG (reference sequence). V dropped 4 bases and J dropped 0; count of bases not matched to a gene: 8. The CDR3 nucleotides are TGTGCCTGGAAGCTAGACAGGGGAAGCTCCTATAATTCACCCCTCCACTTT. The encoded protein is CAWKLDRGSSYNSPLHF.

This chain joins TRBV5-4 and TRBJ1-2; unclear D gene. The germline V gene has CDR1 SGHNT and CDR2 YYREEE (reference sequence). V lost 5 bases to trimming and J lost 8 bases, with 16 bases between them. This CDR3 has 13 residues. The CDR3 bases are TGTGCCAGCAGGTCACCGGCGGCGCGCGGCTACACCTTC. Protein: CASRSPAARGYTF.

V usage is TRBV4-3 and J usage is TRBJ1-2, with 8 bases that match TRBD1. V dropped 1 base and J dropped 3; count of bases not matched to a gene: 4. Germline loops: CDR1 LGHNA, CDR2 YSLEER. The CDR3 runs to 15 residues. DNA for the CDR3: TGCGCCAGCAGCCAAGGACAGGGGTTACACTATGGCTACACCTTC. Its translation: CASSQGQGLHYGYTF.

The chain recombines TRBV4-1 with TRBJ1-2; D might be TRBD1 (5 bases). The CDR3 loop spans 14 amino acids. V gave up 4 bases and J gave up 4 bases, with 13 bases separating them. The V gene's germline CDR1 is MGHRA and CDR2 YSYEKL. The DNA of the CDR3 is TGCGCCAGCAGCCCTACGGGGGATGCCTATGGCTACACCTTC. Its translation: CASSPTGDAYGYTF.

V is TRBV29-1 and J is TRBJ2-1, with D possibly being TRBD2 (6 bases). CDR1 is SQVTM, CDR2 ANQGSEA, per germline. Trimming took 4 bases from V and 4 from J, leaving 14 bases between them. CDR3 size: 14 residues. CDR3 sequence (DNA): TGCAGCGTTGCCGGGACTCAGACTTACAATGAGCAGTTCTTC. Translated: CSVAGTQTYNEQFF.

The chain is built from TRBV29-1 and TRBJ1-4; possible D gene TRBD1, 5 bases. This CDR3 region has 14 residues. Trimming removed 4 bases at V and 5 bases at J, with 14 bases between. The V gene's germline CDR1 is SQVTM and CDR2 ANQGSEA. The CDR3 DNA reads TGCAGCGTTGGAACAGCGGGGGGAAATGAAAAACTGTTTTTT. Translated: CSVGTAGGNEKLFF.

The CDR3 region has the DNA TGTGCCAGCAACGACAGGGGTGGTCAGCCCCAGCATTTT. Residues: CASNDRGGQPQHF. The chain carries TRBV6-5 and TRBJ1-5, with 8 bases matching TRBD1. J was trimmed by 6 bases and V by 7 bases; bases with no gene match: 5. CDR3 size: 13 residues. Germline V gives CDR1 MNHEY, CDR2 SVGAGI.

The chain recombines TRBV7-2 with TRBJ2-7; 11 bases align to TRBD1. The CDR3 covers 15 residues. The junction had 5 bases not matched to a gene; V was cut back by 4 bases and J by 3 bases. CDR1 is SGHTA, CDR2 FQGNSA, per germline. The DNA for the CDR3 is TGTGCCAGCAGCTCAGGGACAGGGGGGAACTACGAGCAGTACTTC. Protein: CASSSGTGGNYEQYF.

Here the CDR3 reads CASVSDSRDSPLHF. The CDR3 DNA is TGTGCCAGCGTTTCGGACAGCCGGGATTCACCCCTCCACTTT. The J gene is TRBJ1-6, the V gene TRBV2, with a possible D match to TRBD1 (6 bases). This CDR3 contains 14 residues. CDR1 is SNHLY, CDR2 FYNNEI, per germline. Trimming shortened V by 8 bases and J by 8 bases, and 16 bases separated the two germline ends.

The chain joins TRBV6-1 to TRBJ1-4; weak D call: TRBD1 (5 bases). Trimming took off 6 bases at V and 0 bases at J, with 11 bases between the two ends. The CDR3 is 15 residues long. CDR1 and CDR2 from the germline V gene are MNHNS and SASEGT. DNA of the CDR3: TGTGCCAGCAGACTGTCGACAGCAACTAATGAAAAACTGTTTTTT. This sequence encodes CASRLSTATNEKLFF.